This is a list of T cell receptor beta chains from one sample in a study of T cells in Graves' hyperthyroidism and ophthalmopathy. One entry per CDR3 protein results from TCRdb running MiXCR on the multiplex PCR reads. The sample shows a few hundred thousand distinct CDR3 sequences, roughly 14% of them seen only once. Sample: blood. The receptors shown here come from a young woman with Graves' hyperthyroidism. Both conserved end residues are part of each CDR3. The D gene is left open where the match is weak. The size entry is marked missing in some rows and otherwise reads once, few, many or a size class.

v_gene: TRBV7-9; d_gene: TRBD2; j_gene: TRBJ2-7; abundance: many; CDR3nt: TGTGCCAGCAGCCAAGGCTTGGGACTAGCGGGAGTTGGCGAGCAGTACTTC; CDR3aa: CASSQGLGLAGVGEQYF
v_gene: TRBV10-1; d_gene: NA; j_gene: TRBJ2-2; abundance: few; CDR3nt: TGCGCCAGCAGGATGGACTTGAACACCGGGGAGCTGTTTTTT; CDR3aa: CASRMDLNTGELFF
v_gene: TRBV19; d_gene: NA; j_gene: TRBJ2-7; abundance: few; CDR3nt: TGTGCCAGTAGTATAGATGGCGCTACCTCCTACGAGCAGTACTTC; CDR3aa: CASSIDGATSYEQYF
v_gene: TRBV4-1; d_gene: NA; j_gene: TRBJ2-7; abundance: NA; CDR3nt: TGCGCCAGCAGCCAATACGGGCACTCCTACGAGCAGTACTTC; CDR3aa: CASSQYGHSYEQYF
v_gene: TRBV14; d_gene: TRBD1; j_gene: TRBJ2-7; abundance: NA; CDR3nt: TGTGCCAGCAGCCAAAACCGAGGGACAGCTTACGAGCAGTACTTC; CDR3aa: CASSQNRGTAYEQYF
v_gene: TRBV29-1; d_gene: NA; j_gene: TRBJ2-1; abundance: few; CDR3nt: TGCAGCGTTGAGCTGCGCTCAAGGGGGGGAATGAGCTCCTACAATGAGCAGTTCTTC; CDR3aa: CSVELRSRGGMSSYNEQFF
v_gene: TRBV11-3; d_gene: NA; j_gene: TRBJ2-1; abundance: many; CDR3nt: TGTGCCAGCAGCTTGGGGGCGGAAGATGAGCAGTTCTTC; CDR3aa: CASSLGAEDEQFF
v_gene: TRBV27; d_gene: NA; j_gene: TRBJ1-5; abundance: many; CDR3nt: TGTGCCAGCAGTTCGGACGGATATAGCAATCAGCCCCAGCATTTT; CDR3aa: CASSSDGYSNQPQHF
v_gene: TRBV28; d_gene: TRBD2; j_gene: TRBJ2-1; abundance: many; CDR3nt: TGTGCCAGCACAGCGGGAGCTCTCAATGAGCAGTTCTTC; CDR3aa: CASTAGALNEQFF
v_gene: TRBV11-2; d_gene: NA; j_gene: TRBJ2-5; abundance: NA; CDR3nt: TGTGCCAGCAGTATTGAAGTCGGGACCCAGTACTTC; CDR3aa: CASSIEVGTQYF
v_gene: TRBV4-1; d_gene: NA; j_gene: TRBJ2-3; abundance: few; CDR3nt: TGCGCCAGCAGCCAAGATCCAGCGGCAACTAGCACAGATACGCAGTATTTT; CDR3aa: CASSQDPAATSTDTQYF
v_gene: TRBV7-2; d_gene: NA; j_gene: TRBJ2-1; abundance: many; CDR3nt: TGTGCCAGCAGCGTGGTTGCTTACAATGAGCAGTTCTTC; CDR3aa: CASSVVAYNEQFF
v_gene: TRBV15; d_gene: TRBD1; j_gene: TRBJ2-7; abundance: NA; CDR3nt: TGTGCCACCAGCAAAAATCGGGACAGGATCTACGAGCAGTACTTC; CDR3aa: CATSKNRDRIYEQYF
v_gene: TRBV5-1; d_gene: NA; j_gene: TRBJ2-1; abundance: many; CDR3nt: TGCGCCAGCAGCTCAAGCGCTACCTCCTACAATGAGCAGTTCTTC; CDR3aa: CASSSSATSYNEQFF
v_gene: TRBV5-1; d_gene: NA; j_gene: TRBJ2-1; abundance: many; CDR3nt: TGCGCCAGCAGCATTGACCCGATGGTTGAGCAGTTCTTC; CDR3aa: CASSIDPMVEQFF
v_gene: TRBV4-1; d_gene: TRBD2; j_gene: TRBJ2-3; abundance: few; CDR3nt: TGCGCCAGCAGCCAAGCAGCGGGGCTACCGCAGTATTTT; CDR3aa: CASSQAAGLPQYF
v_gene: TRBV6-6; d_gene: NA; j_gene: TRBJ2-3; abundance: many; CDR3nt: TGTGCCAGCAGTTACTCGTCAGGGGCTCGCACAGATACGCAGTATTTT; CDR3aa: CASSYSSGARTDTQYF
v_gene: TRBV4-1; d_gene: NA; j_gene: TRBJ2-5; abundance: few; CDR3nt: TGCGCCAGCAGCCAAGATGTCGCTTCTCAAGAGACCCAGTACTTC; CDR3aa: CASSQDVASQETQYF
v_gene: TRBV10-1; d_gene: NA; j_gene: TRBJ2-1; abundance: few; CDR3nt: TGCGCCAGCAGTGAGTCTCGGTCTGATGAGCAGTTCTTC; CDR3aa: CASSESRSDEQFF
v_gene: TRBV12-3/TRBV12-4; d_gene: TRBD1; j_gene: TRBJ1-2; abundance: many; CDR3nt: TGTGCCAGCAGCCTAGAGGGGACAGGGGGCGGCTACACCTTC; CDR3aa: CASSLEGTGGGYTF
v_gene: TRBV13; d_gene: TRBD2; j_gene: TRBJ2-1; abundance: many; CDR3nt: TGTGCCAGCAGCTCTAAAGGGACTAGTGTTGAGCAGTTCTTC; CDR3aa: CASSSKGTSVEQFF
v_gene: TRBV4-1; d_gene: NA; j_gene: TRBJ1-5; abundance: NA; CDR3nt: TGCGCCAGCAGCCAAGATCGAGGGCCAAATCAGCCCCAGCATTTT; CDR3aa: CASSQDRGPNQPQHF